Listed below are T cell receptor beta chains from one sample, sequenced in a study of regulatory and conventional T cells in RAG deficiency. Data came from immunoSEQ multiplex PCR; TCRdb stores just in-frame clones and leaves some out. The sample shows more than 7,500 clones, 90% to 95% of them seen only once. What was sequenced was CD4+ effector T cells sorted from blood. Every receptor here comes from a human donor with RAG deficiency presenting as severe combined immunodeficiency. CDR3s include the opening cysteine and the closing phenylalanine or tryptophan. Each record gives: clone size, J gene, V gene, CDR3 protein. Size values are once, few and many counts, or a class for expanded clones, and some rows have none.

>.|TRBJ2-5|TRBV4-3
CASSQSAHPGQRGETQYF
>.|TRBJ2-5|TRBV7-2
CASSLEQEETQYF
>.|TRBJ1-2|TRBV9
CASSLSRMGSNYGYTF
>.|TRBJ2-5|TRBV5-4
CASSLGQETQYF
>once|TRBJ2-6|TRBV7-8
CASSLVRRTSGANVLTF
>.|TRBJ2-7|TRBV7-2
CASSLGVSYEQYF
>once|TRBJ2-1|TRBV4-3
CASSQVSPYPYNEQFF
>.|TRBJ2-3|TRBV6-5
CASSTYRGPTDTQYF
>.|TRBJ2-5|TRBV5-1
CASSLGQGETQYF
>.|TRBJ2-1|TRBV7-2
CASSLDSYNEQFF
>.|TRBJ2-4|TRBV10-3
CAISDRLNIQYF
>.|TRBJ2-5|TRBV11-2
CASSFSEKETQYF
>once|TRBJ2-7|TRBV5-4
CASSLWRQGVLEQYF
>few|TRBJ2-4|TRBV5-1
CASSSGQNIQYF
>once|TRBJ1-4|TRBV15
CATSRDSLGPWPQEQEKLFF
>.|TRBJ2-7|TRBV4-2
CASSQNRGGYEQYF
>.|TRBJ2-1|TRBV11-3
CASSVGTGSYNEQFF
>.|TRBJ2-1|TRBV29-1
CSVAPTGGNEQFF
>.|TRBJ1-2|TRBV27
CASSADSGTVYGYTF
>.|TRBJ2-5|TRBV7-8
CASSLRTQTTQYF